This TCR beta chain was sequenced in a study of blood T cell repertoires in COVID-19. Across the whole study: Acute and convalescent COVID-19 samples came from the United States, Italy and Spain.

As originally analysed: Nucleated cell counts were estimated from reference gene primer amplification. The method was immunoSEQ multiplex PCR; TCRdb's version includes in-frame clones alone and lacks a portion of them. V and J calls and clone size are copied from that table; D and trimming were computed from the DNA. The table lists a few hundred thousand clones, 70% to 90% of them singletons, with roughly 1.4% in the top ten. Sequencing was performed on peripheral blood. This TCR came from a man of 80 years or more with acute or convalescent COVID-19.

This chain's CDR3 is CASRTSASWEQFF. The CDR3 bases are TGTGCCAGCAGAACTAGCGCCTCCTGGGAGCAGTTCTTC. This sequence joins TRBV27 and TRBJ2-1, with 7 positions matching TRBD2. The germline CDR1 and CDR2 sequences are MNHEY and SMNVEV (reference sequence). The CDR3 is 13 residues long. Losses at the gene ends were 6 bases for V and 10 bases for J; bases not matched to a gene: 9.